Listed here are 4 T cell receptor beta chains from one sample, sequenced in a study of blood T cell repertoires in COVID-19. TCRdb keeps only in-frame clones here, not all; method: immunoSEQ multiplex PCR. The sample shows approximately 150,000 clones, approximately 90% of them seen only once. Sequencing input: peripheral blood. Receptors were obtained from a woman in her forties or fifties with acute or convalescent COVID-19.

The rearrangement joins TRBV19 to TRBJ1-2; no clear D. The CDR3 totals 15 residues. V was shortened by 3 bases and J by 4 bases, with 15 bases between the two germline ends. The V gene's germline CDR1 is LNHDA and CDR2 SQIVND (reference sequence). CDR3 in amino acids: CASSMPQPSIYGYTF. CDR3 nucleotide sequence: TGTGCCAGTAGTATGCCCCAGCCTAGTATCTATGGCTACACCTTC.

The genes are TRBV7-9 and TRBJ2-1; possible D gene TRBD2, 6 bases. V was trimmed by 1 base and J by 7 bases, leaving 14 bases between them. The CDR3 extends over 15 amino acids. Germline loops: CDR1 SEHNR, CDR2 FQNEAQ (reference sequence). CDR3 region: CASSLDGTQRNEQFF. CDR3 DNA sequence: TGTGCCAGCAGCTTAGATGGGACTCAAAGAAATGAGCAGTTCTTC.

DNA for the CDR3: TGTGCCAGCAGCTTGGAACAGGGGGCCTATGGCTACACCTTC. Amino acids: CASSLEQGAYGYTF. This chain uses TRBV7-9 with TRBJ1-2; 9 nucleotides agree with TRBD1. Germline lookup yields CDR1 SEHNR and CDR2 FQNEAQ (reference sequence). The length of the CDR3 is 14 residues. J was trimmed by 4 bases and V by 3 bases; bases with no gene match: 3. Full variable domain (remainder filled in from reference TRBV7-9 and TRBJ1-2): DTGVSQNPRHKITKRGQNVTFRCDPISEHNRLYWYRQTLGQGPEFLTYFQNEAQLEKSRLLSDRFSAERPKGSFSTLEIQRTEQGDSAMYLCASSLEQGAYGYTFGSGTRLTVV.

The J gene is TRBJ2-5, the V gene TRBV25-1; D is possibly TRBD2 (6 bases). This CDR3 comprises 15 residues. Per the germline V gene, CDR1 is MGHDK and CDR2 is SYGVNS. V was pared by 1 base and J by 5 bases, with 14 bases between. CDR3 amino acids: CASSEFGGDAETQYF. Written as DNA, the CDR3 is TGTGCCAGCAGTGAATTCGGAGGGGATGCGGAGACCCAGTACTTC.